The 11 T cell receptor beta chains below all came from one sample that was sequenced in a study of human T cells and chemical hapten exposure. Time point given: pre-sensitization, week 0. This sample's treatment: therapeutic diphenylcyclopropenone sensitization with weekly scalp DPC. TCRdb re-called the RACE reads through MiXCR, storing one row per CDR3 protein. This table holds 300,000 to 450,000 distinct CDR3 sequences, 5.1% found once. This specimen was whole blood, taken in connection with sensitization to the hapten diphenylcyclopropenone (DPC). These receptors were taken from a woman between 45 and 60 years old with alopecia areata. Some clones in this sample may be carry-over from other donors' samples.

The rearrangement links TRBV28 to TRBJ1-1; 8 bases fit TRBD1. Trimming took 3 bases from V and 4 from J; bases not matched to a gene: 1. The CDR3 has 13 amino acids. Per the germline V gene, CDR1 is MDHEN and CDR2 is SYDVKM. This CDR3 is CASSFRGPTEAFF. Written as DNA, the CDR3 is TGTGCCAGCAGTTTCAGGGGGCCCACTGAAGCTTTCTTT.

Only a few counts were recorded for this clonotype. This chain connects TRBV7-3 to TRBJ1-1; no clear D. Trimming stripped 8 bases from V and 0 bases from J, with 13 bases between. Germline-derived CDR1 and CDR2 are SGHTA and FQGTGA. This CDR3 contains 14 residues. The CDR3 here is CASSSGFMNTEAFF. CDR3 nucleotides: TGTGCCAGCTCGTCTGGGTTCATGAACACTGAAGCTTTCTTT.

This clonotype was seen repeatedly, ten times or more. This rearrangement joins TRBV9 to TRBJ2-1; 8 positions match TRBD1. Germline loops: CDR1 SGDLS, CDR2 YYNGEE. This CDR3 comprises 14 residues. Trimming removed 5 bases from V and 7 bases from J; junction bases left unmatched: 8. DNA for the CDR3: TGTGCCAGCAGTACCGGGACAGGCGTAAATGAGCAGTTCTTC. This codes for CASSTGTGVNEQFF.

This clonotype was counted between two and nine times. This chain uses TRBV6-1 with TRBJ2-2, with TRBD2 matching over 11 bases. The V and J ends lost 5 bases and 1 base, in that order; junction bases with no gene match: 9. This CDR3 is 18 amino acids long. Germline assignment: CDR1 MNHNS and CDR2 SASEGT. The CDR3 sequence: CASSRHTGTSGNTGELFF. The CDR3 DNA is TGTGCCAGCAGTCGACACACCGGGACTAGCGGGAACACCGGGGAGCTGTTTTTT.

This clonotype was seen at least ten times. This chain uses TRBV29-1 with TRBJ2-1; D unresolved. Germline loops: CDR1 SQVTM, CDR2 ANQGSEA. This CDR3 is 16 amino acids long. V lost 0 bases and J lost 2, with 14 bases in between. The DNA of the CDR3 is TGCAGCGTTGAAGATCTTCCAGCTGAGACCTACAATGAGCAGTTCTTC. Its translation: CSVEDLPAETYNEQFF.

Only a few counts were recorded for this clonotype. The V call is TRBV9, the J call TRBJ2-1; the D gene is possibly TRBD2 (5 bases). The CDR3 is 15 residues long. Trimming removed 0 bases at V and 8 bases at J, with 15 bases between. Germline CDR1 reads SGDLS; CDR2 reads YYNGEE. The CDR3 region is CASSVESVRADEQFF. CDR3 sequence (DNA): TGTGCCAGCAGCGTAGAGAGCGTGAGGGCCGATGAGCAGTTCTTC. Full variable domain (rest looked up from reference TRBV9 and TRBJ2-1): DSGVTQTPKHLITATGQRVTLRCSPRSGDLSVYWYQQSLDQGLQFLIQYYNGEERAKGNILERFSAQQFPDLHSELNLSSLELGDSALYFCASSVESVRADEQFFGPGTRLTVL.

This clonotype has at least ten counts. V gene TRBV10-1 combines with J gene TRBJ1-6, with 8 bases aligning to TRBD1. Per the germline V gene, CDR1 is WNHNN and CDR2 is SYGVQD (reference sequence). This CDR3 region has 15 residues. With 3 bases clipped from V and 8 bases from J, the junction kept 6 bases outside the gene matches. CDR3 sequence reads: CASSDGQGNYSPLHF. CDR3 in DNA: TGCGCCAGCAGTGATGGACAGGGAAACTATTCACCCCTCCACTTT.

This clonotype showed up many times. This chain connects TRBV4-3 to TRBJ2-3, with no clear D. The V end was cut by 4 bases, the J end by 6 bases, with 17 bases between. The CDR3 runs 15 residues. The germline V gene has CDR1 LGHNA and CDR2 YSLEER. The CDR3 DNA sequence: TGCGCCAGCAGCCGCTACTTGGGCCCCGCGGATACGCAGTATTTT. Its translation is CASSRYLGPADTQYF.

This clonotype was detected many times. The J gene is TRBJ2-3, the V gene TRBV29-1; D gene ambiguous. Germline CDR1 and CDR2: SQVTM and ANQGSEA. The CDR3 sequence is 12 residues long. The ends were cut back, 3 bases at V and 4 bases at J, with 8 bases in the middle. The CDR3 here is CSVDFSPDTQYF. The CDR3, as DNA: TGCAGCGTTGACTTCTCGCCAGATACGCAGTATTTT.

This clonotype was found a few times. The V and J genes are TRBV20-1 and TRBJ2-1, with D unclear. Trimming removed 0 bases from V and 2 bases from J, with 11 bases in between. CDR3 length equals 15 residues. Germline-derived CDR1 and CDR2 are DFQATT and SNEGSKA (reference sequence). The CDR3 protein is CSARDRLGTYNEQFF. DNA for the CDR3: TGCAGTGCTAGAGATAGGCTAGGTACCTACAATGAGCAGTTCTTC.

This clonotype was seen ten or more times. The V gene is TRBV4-2, the J gene TRBJ2-2, with D possibly being TRBD1 or TRBD2 (5 bases each). CDR3 length: 16 amino acids. V was shortened by 0 bases and J by 5 bases, with 13 bases between the two germline ends. Per germline, CDR1 LGHNA and CDR2 YNFKEQ. In nucleotides, the CDR3 is TGTGCCAGCAGCCAAGAGGGACCGCTGAAGACCGGGGAGCTGTTTTTT. Translation: CASSQEGPLKTGELFF.